This T cell receptor beta chain was identified during a study of T cell responses to AZD1222 COVID-19 vaccine. Study outcomes and limitations: Repertoires were sampled only after the peak T cell response. Seropositive status at baseline applied to only five to seven AZD1222 recipients. Unmutated variant regions are reportedly targeted by nearly half of spike-specific TCRs.

This clone came up a few times. As yet, its antigen is unknown. The study pooled second doses at about 4 or about 12 weeks. Germline V lookup: CDR1 SGHTA, CDR2 FQGNSA. The V end lost 4 bases, the J end lost 4 bases, and 5 bases lay between the germline ends. CDR3 length equals 12 residues. Assay used: immunoSEQ multiplex PCR; TCRdb lists only in-frame clones, some missing. Of roughly 150,000 clones in the sample, around 87% are singletons; the top ten hold about 8.9%. This sequence was found in an adult who received the AZD1222 COVID-19 vaccine. This chain connects TRBV7-2 to TRBJ1-5; D gene ambiguous. Sequencing was performed on peripheral blood, taken 28 days after the second AZD1222 dose. CDR3: CASSSDNQPQHF. The DNA for the CDR3 is TGTGCCAGCAGCTCAGATAATCAGCCCCAGCATTTT.